This T cell receptor (beta chain) was sequenced during a study of blood T cell repertoires in COVID-19. In the original processing: For nucleated cells, counts were estimated from reference gene primer amplification. The protocol was immunoSEQ multiplex PCR, while the TCRdb copy is restricted to in-frame clones and leaves out a portion. The V and J calls and the clone size are those of that table, but D and trimming were determined from the DNA. The sample lists about 210,000 clones, under 90% occurring once. Donors were grouped by their self-reported clinical history. This CDR3 has 19 amino acids. The germline V gene encodes CDR1 SGHNT and CDR2 YENEEA. Trimming removed 5 bases from V and 0 bases from J; junction bases left unmatched: 15. This clone was observed at least ten times.

The sequence was collected from a woman between 50 and 59 years old with acute COVID-19. The chain couples TRBV11-3 to TRBJ1-2, with TRBD1 matching 10 bases. Sequences were obtained from PBMCs or T cells enriched from blood (not recorded which). CDR3 region: CASSKRDRGATSPNYGYTF. As DNA, the CDR3 is TGTGCCAGCAGCAAACGGGACAGGGGTGCTACTTCCCCTAACTATGGCTACACCTTC. The full variable domain, its missing parts supplied by reference TRBV11-3 and TRBJ1-2, is EAGVVQSPRYKIIEKKQPVAFWCNPISGHNTLYWYLQNLGQGPELLIRYENEEAVDDSQLPKDRFSAERLKGVDSTLKIQPAELGDSAVYLCASSKRDRGATSPNYGYTFGSGTRLTVV.